This section outlines one TCR beta chain sequence together with its context. The sample belongs to a study of shared clonotypes between healthy human individuals. Deep was the level used in running the assay. Investigators spread the genomic DNA of each subset evenly over several immunoSEQ plates. TCRdb keeps only in-frame clones here, not all; method: immunoSEQ multiplex PCR. The sample shows around 2.1 million clones, 90% to 96% of them seen only once. This CDR3 has 17 residues. Trimming shortened V by 1 base and J by 10 bases, and 20 bases separated the two germline ends. Germline CDR1 is SGHTA and CDR2 is FQGNSA.

V is TRBV7-2 and J is TRBJ1-6, with D tentatively TRBD1 (6 bases). The specimen sequenced was naive CD4+ T cells sorted from blood. The sample's subset: CD45RA+ positively selected. The receptor comes from a man aged 18 to 30 in good health. The CDR3 DNA sequence: TGTGCCAGCAGCTTAGTTAATTTAGGGGGGGTCGGCTCACCCCTCCACTTT. This gives the protein CASSLVNLGGVGSPLHF.